This T cell receptor (beta chain) was profiled in a study of STAT3 mutations in large granular lymphocyte leukemia. In the study overall: Roughly half of the longitudinally sequenced T-LGLL patients carried detectable canonical activating STAT3 mutations.

Of note for this clone: The antigen remains undetermined.

CDR1 and CDR2 (germline): SQVTM, ANQGSEA. V shed 4 bases and J shed 1 base, with 5 bases lying between them. The CDR3 spans 12 residues. Findings and caveats of the study: TCR clonotype switching after therapy occurred in about 30% of the 18 patients. Every T-LGLL patient had at least one immunodominant TCRbeta clonotype. A small but highly pathogenic clone may have been missed.

Each sample's TCRbeta library yielded on average roughly 43,000 productive templates. Some clones are missing from TCRdb's copy, which holds only in-frame ones; the method was immunoSEQ multiplex PCR. Altogether 9,500 to 12,000 clones are present, about 88% being singletons, with the ten largest covering roughly 35%. This chain connects TRBV29-1 to TRBJ2-1; D is unresolved. Source material: peripheral blood mononuclear cells. This clonotype was obtained from a man between 60 and 75 years old with T-cell large granular lymphocyte leukemia. Some clones in this sample may be carry-over from other donors' samples. CDR3 nucleotide sequence: TGCAGCGTTGCCCAGTCCTACAATGAGCAGTTCTTC. Its protein product is CSVAQSYNEQFF.